The 3 T cell receptor beta chains below come from one sample, sequenced in a study of blood T cell repertoires in COVID-19. Assay: immunoSEQ multiplex PCR; the TCRdb copy retains only in-frame clones and omits some. The table records over 85,000 clones, roughly 79% of them present only once. Sequencing input: peripheral blood. All receptors derive from a woman of 80 years or more with active or convalescent COVID-19.

The chain uses TRBV28 and TRBJ2-7; 8 bases agree with TRBD1. Germline trimming cut 5 bases from V and 2 bases from J; bases unmatched to any gene: 5. The CDR3 extends over 14 amino acids. CDR1 MDHEN and CDR2 SYDVKM come from the germline V gene. The chain's CDR3 is CASSTGQGTYEQYF. CDR3 nucleotide sequence: TGTGCCAGCAGTACAGGACAGGGCACCTACGAGCAGTACTTC.

The gene calls are TRBV9 and TRBJ2-1; tentative D call: TRBD2 (6 bases). Germline CDR1 is SGDLS and CDR2 is YYNGEE. The CDR3 length is 14 residues. The V and J ends lost 0 bases and 10 bases respectively, with 14 bases between them. The CDR3 nucleotides are TGTGCCAGCAGCGTAGGCACGGAGGGGCGGGAGCAGTTCTTC. Translated, it gives CASSVGTEGREQFF.

The gene calls are TRBV7-9 and TRBJ2-7, with 11 bases that match TRBD2. CDR1 SEHNR and CDR2 FQNEAQ come from the germline V gene (reference sequence). J lost 3 bases, V lost 4 bases, and 14 bases had no gene match. CDR3 size: 18 residues. The CDR3 DNA sequence: TGTGCCAGCAGCTCCCTGACCGGAACTAGCGGGAGTCTCTACGAGCAGTACTTC. As protein: CASSSLTGTSGSLYEQYF.